This TCR beta chain was sequenced for a study of breast tumors, draining lymph nodes, adjacent tissues (dated by TCRdb to between 2015 and 2016). For the wider study: TCR beta repertoires were compared across tumor, adjacent nontumor tissue and axillary lymph nodes obtained from breast cancer patients. The study aimed to assess the relationships and possible T-cell exchange between tumor, surrounding tissue and draining lymph node repertoires in human breast cancer. General findings and caveats noted by the study authors: In luminal-like breast cancer, tumor and nontumor tissue repertoires resembled each other significantly more than in basal-like breast cancer. Tumors showed preferential V and J gene usage, and their T-cell repertoire diversity fell below that of lymph nodes yet above that of nontumor tissue. The data were judged consistent with most tumor T cells deriving from the lymph node and then expanding within tumor tissue. The study presented the conclusion that tumor T cells originate in lymph nodes as consistent with a hypothesis, not as something directly demonstrated.

V is clipped by 0 bases and J by 8 bases, and the sequence between their germline boundaries is 8 bases long. The germline V gene (reference sequence) specifies DFQATT as CDR1 and SNEGSKA as CDR2. Spanning cysteine to phenylalanine, the CDR3 consists of 12 amino acids. The entry retains the CDR3 DNA only, 36 bases that are in frame from base 1. The lymph node samples were taken from the axillary draining lymph nodes of breast cancer patients. The listed sequencing device is Illumina HiSeq 2000. Multiplex PCR amplification was used to generate the TCR beta chain libraries. The amplified TCR beta chain products were analyzed by high-throughput sequencing. Clones were called with MiXCR by TCRdb after fastp trimmed the public reads at Q25, and only in-frame beta chains were retained. One record per CDR3 amino acid sequence lists the most common genes and DNA. The sample contains some 85,000 distinct CDR3 sequences, approximately 30% of them found a single time. The ten largest clones add up to 8.1% of the sample.

This clonotype was picked up many times. Its binding antigen is unknown. Base qualities are not recorded, but no much larger clone differs from it by a single base. The chain is made from TRBV20-1 and TRBJ2-1; no D gene call is confident. Source material: axillary lymph node tissue. This TCR derives from a female donor with breast cancer. Some clones in this sample may be carry-over from other donors' samples. At the DNA level, the sequence is TGCAGTGCTAGAGATCTTACCGATGAGCAGTTCTTC. Translated, this gives CSARDLTDEQFF.